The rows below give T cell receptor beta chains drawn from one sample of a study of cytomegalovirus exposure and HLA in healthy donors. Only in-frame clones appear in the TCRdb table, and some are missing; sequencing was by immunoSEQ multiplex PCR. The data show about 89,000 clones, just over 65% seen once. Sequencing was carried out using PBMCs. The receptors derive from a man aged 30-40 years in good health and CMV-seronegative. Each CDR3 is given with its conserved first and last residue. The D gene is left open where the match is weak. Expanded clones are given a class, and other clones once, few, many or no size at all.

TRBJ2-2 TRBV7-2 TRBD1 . TGTGCCAGCAGCTTCACCGGGACAGGGTGGGACACCGGGGAGCTGTTTTTT CASSFTGTGWDTGELFF
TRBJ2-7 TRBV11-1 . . TGTGCCAGCAGCAACCCCAGGGATCTCTACGAGCAGTACTTC CASSNPRDLYEQYF
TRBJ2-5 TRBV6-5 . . TGTGCCAGCAGCCCCCGGACATCCCTACAGGAGACCCAGTACTTC CASSPRTSLQETQYF
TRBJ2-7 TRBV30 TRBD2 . TGTGCCTGGAGTATGCTTAGCGGGAGCGGGATAGCGTACTTC CAWSMLSGSGIAYF
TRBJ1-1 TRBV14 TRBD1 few TGTGCCAGCAGCCAAGGAGCGAAGGGCCAGGGGGACACTGAAGCTTTCTTT CASSQGAKGQGDTEAFF
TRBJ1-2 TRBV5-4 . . TGTGCCAGCAGCTTGGGCTCGCACTTGGATGGCTACACCTTC CASSLGSHLDGYTF
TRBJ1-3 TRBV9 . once TGTGCCAGCAGCGCAGGGGTTGGAAACACCATATATTTT CASSAGVGNTIYF
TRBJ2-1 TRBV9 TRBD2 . TGTGCCAGCAGCGTTAGCGGGAGCTCCTACAATGAGCAGTTCTTC CASSVSGSSYNEQFF
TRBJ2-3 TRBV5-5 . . TGTGCCAGCAGTTTAATGGGGGGAACTAGCACAGATACGCAGTATTTT CASSLMGGTSTDTQYF
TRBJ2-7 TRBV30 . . TGTGCCTGGACCCGGGGGAGCAGCTACGAGCAGTACTTC CAWTRGSSYEQYF
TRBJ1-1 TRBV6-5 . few TGTGCCAGCAGTTACTCGACGGGCGCAGGGCCCGCTTTCTTT CASSYSTGAGPAFF
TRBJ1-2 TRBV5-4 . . TGTGCCAGCAGCCTTAACTATGGCTACACCTTC CASSLNYGYTF
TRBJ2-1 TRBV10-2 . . TGCGCCAGCAGAGGGGCGGAGCCAAGCTCCTACAATGAGCAGTTCTTC CASRGAEPSSYNEQFF
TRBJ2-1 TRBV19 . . TGTGCCAGTAGTATACGGCGGTCCGAAGGTCACAATGAGCAGTTCTTC CASSIRRSEGHNEQFF
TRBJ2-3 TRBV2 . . TGTGCCAGGATGCAGCGAGAGGGAGATACGCAGTATTTT CARMQREGDTQYF
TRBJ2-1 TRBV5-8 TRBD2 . TGTGCCAGCAGCTTGGAGACTAGCGACATCAATGAGCAGTTCTTC CASSLETSDINEQFF
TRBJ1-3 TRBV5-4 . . TGTGCCAGCAGCTTGAATCTTGGGGCCTGGAGCTCTGGAAACACCATATATTTT CASSLNLGAWSSGNTIYF
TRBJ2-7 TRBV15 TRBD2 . TGTGCCACCAGCAGAACTGGACTAGCGGGGGGTCCCTACGAGCAGTACTTC CATSRTGLAGGPYEQYF
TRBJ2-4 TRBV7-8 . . TGTGCCAGCAGCCCTAGAGTTACGAACATTCAGTACTTC CASSPRVTNIQYF
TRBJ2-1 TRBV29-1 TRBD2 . TGCAGCGGGGGAGAGCGGGGGGAGCAGTTCTTC CSGGERGEQFF
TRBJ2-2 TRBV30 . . TGTGCCTGGAGGGTACGGGACACCGGGGAGCTGTTTTTT CAWRVRDTGELFF
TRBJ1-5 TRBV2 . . TGTGCCAGCAAAGTGACAGCCGGTAGCAATCAGCCCCAGCATTTT CASKVTAGSNQPQHF
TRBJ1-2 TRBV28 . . TGTGCCAGCGCCGGGGGGGGGAACTATGGCTACACCTTC CASAGGGNYGYTF
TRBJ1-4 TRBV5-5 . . TGTGCCAGCAGAGCCTTCGACAGTACTAATGAAAAACTGTTTTTT CASRAFDSTNEKLFF
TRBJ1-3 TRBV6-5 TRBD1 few TGTGCCAGCAGTTACCGCCTCACAGGGGGTGGAAACACCATATATTTT CASSYRLTGGGNTIYF
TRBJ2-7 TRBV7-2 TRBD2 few TGTGCCAGCAGCTTAATCCTAGCGGGCTCCTACGAGCAGTACTTC CASSLILAGSYEQYF
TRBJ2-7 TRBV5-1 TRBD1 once TGCGCCAGCAGGCCTTACACAGGGGGACCCTACGAGCAGTACTTC CASRPYTGGPYEQYF
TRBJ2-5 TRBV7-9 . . TGTGCCAGCAGCTTAGGGACAGCCCAAGAGACCCAGTACTTC CASSLGTAQETQYF
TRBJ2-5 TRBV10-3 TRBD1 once TGTGCCATCAGTGAGGACTCCCCGACAGGGTGGGAGACCCAGTACTTC CAISEDSPTGWETQYF
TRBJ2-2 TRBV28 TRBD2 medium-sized TGTGCCAGCAGTCGAATAACTAGCGGGACGGCCGGGGAGCTGTTTTTT CASSRITSGTAGELFF
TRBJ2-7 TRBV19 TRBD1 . TGTGCCAGTAAGGTGACAGGGGGGTCCTACGAGCAGTACTTC CASKVTGGSYEQYF
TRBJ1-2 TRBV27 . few TGTGCCAGCAGTTGGCAGGGTAACTATGGCTACACCTTC CASSWQGNYGYTF
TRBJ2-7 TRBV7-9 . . TGTGCCAGCAGCTCCTATTCGACTAGAATTTACGAGCAGTACTTC CASSSYSTRIYEQYF
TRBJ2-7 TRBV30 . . TGTGCCTGGAGTACCACAGGTTACCGCAACGAGCAGTACTTC CAWSTTGYRNEQYF
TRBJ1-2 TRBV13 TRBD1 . TGTGCCAGCAGTTCGCAGGGCGGACAGGGGTGGGATGGCTACACCTTC CASSSQGGQGWDGYTF
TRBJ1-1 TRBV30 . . TGTGCCTGGAGTGCACAGATGAACACTGAAGCTTTCTTT CAWSAQMNTEAFF
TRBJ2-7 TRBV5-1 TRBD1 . TGCGCCAGCAGCTCCGGGACAGGCACCTACGAGCAGTACTTC CASSSGTGTYEQYF
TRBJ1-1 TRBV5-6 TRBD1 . TGTGCCAGCAGCTTAATCGGGACAGGGGGCCGTACTGAAGCTTTCTTT CASSLIGTGGRTEAFF
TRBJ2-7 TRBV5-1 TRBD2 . TGCGCCAGCAGCGTGACGACTAGCGGTTACTACGAGCAGTACTTC CASSVTTSGYYEQYF
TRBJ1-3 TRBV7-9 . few TGTGCCAGCAGCCCAGACAGGTTGGGAAACACCATATATTTT CASSPDRLGNTIYF